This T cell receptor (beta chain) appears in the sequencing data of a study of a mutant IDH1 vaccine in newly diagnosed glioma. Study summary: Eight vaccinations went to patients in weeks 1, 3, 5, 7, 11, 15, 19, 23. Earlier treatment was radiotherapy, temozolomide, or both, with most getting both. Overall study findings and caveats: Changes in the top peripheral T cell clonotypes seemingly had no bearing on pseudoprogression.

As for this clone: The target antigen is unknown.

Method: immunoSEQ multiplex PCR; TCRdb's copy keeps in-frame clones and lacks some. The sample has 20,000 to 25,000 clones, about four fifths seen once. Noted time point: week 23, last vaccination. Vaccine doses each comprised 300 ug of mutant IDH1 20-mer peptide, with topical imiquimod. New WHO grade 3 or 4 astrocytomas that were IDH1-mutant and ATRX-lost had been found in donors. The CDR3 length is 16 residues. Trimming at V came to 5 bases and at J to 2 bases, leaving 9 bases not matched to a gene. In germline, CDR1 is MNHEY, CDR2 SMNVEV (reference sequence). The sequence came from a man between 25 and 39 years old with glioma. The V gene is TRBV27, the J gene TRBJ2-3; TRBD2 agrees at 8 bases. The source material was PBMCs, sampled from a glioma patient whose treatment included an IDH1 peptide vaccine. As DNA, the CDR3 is TGTGCCAGCAGTCTTCTAGCGGGCCGCCCCACAGATACGCAGTATTTT. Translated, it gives CASSLLAGRPTDTQYF.